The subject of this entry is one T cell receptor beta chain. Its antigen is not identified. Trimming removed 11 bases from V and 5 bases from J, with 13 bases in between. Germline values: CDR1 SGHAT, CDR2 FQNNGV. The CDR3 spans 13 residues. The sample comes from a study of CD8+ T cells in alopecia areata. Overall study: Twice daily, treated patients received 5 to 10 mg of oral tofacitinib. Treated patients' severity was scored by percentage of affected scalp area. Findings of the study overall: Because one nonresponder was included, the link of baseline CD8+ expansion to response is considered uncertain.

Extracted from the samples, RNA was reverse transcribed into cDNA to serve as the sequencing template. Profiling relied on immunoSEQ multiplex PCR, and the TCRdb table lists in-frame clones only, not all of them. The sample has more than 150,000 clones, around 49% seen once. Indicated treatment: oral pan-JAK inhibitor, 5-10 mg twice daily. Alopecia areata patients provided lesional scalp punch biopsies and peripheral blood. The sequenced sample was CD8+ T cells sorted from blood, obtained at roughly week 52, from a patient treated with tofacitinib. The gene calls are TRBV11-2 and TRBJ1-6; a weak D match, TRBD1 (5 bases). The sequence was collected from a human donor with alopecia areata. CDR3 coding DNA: TGTGCCGGTTACGGGGCCCATAATTCACCCCTCCACTTT. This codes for CAGYGAHNSPLHF.